This T cell receptor beta chain was observed in a study of vaccination and CD4 T cells after COVID-19. Germline V gene sequence: CDR1 SGHNT, CDR2 YYREEE (reference sequence). Germline trimming cut 3 bases from V and 7 bases from J; bases unmatched to any gene: 9. This CDR3 is 15 amino acids long. Sample treatment: approximately 9-day PBMC culture with coronavirus spike peptide pools or control peptides (ViraFEST assay). CD4+ T cells that had been cultured provided DNA sequenced with the Oncomine TCR Beta short-read assay. TCRdb used MiXCR to reprocess the PCR reads, holding one entry per CDR3 protein. The sample holds about 18,000 distinct CDR3 sequences, roughly 49% seen once. Turning to this clonotype: Its specificity is not known.

This chain links TRBV5-4 with TRBJ2-5; 10 nucleotides match TRBD1. The specimen was CD4+ T cells from blood, cultured in vitro, collected before SARS-CoV-2 vaccination. The origin of this receptor is a human donor who had recovered from COVID-19. CDR3 DNA: TGTGCCAGCAGCTCAATCGAGACAGGGGGCGGGACCCAGTACTTC. Protein product: CASSSIETGGGTQYF.